Shown below are 32 T cell receptor beta chains from a single sample sequenced in a study of spatial heterogeneity in lung cancer. Time point reported: sample taken at primary tumor resection. TCRdb called the 5' RACE reads again in MiXCR, with one record for every CDR3 protein. The data hold approximately 510 distinct CDR3 sequences, with approximately 15% observed a single time. Material: normal lung tissue next to the tumor, obtained at surgery. These receptors were taken from a male donor with early-stage non-small cell lung cancer.

This clonotype is termed large. Being off target in a library aimed at alpha chains, this beta chain has a size of little meaning. This chain uses TRBV7-3 with TRBJ2-3; D unresolved. Per germline, CDR1 SGHTA and CDR2 FQGTGA. This CDR3 region has 13 residues. V was cut by 5 bases and J by 6 bases, with 12 bases left in between. CDR3 sequence (DNA): TGTGCCAGCAGCCCTCGCGGAGTCGATACGCAGTATTTT. It specifies CASSPRGVDTQYF. The complete variable domain, with remaining parts taken from reference TRBV7-3 and TRBJ2-3, reads GAGVSQTPSNKVTEKGKYVELRCDPISGHTALYWYRQSLGQGPEFLIYFQGTGAADDSGLPNDRFFAVRPEGSVSTLKIQRTERGDSAVYLCASSPRGVDTQYFGPGTRLTVL.

Worth noting for this clonotype: This beta chain is a stray sequence in a library constructed for alpha chains; its clone size is not meaningful. The J gene is TRBJ2-2, the V gene TRBV29-1; D may be TRBD2 (6 bases). CDR3 length equals 14 residues. Germline V gives CDR1 SQVTM, CDR2 ANQGSEA. Trimming left V 5 bases short and J 4 bases short, with 14 bases between. CDR3 protein: CSVNTGVSTGELFF. CDR3 coding DNA: TGCAGCGTTAATACGGGAGTCTCCACCGGGGAGCTGTTTTTT.

This clonotype came up a few times. The size of this beta chain means little, since it is a stray read in a library made for alpha chains. V and J are TRBV4-1 and TRBJ2-3, with TRBD1 matching 11 bases. CDR3 length: 19 residues. Germline values: CDR1 MGHRA, CDR2 YSYEKL. V lost 5 bases to trimming and J lost 5 bases; unmatched junction nucleotides: 18. CDR3 region: CASSTPSRGQGADRDTQYF. CDR3 nucleotides: TGCGCCAGCAGCACCCCCTCGCGTGGACAGGGGGCTGATAGAGATACGCAGTATTTT.

Remarks on this clonotype: For a library built for alpha chains, this beta chain is a stray read; little rests on its size. The chain recombines TRBV6-2 or TRBV6-3 with TRBJ2-7, with 12 nucleotides matching TRBD1. There are 15 residues in the CDR3. V shed 4 bases and J 3 bases; nucleotides not matched to a gene: 4. Germline-derived CDR1 and CDR2 are MNHEY and SVGEGT. The CDR3 here is CASSFRDRGLYEQYF. CDR3 DNA sequence: TGTGCCAGCAGTTTCAGGGACAGGGGGCTCTACGAGCAGTACTTC.

By proportion, this clonotype is large. Since it is a stray read in a library aimed at alpha chains, this beta chain has a size that is not meaningful. The chain combines TRBV7-2 with TRBJ2-6; no firm D call. Germline V gives CDR1 SGHTA, CDR2 FQGNSA. The CDR3 spans 11 residues. The ends were cut back, 0 bases at V and 9 bases at J, with 0 bases in the middle. The CDR3 loop reads CASSLANVLTF. DNA for the CDR3: TGTGCCAGCAGCTTAGCCAACGTCCTGACTTTC.

This clonotype was seen more than once but under ten times. This beta chain is off target for a library built for alpha chains, so its abundance means little. This chain links TRBV6-2 or TRBV6-3 with TRBJ2-2; weak D call: TRBD2 (5 bases). The CDR3 covers 14 residues. Germline CDR1 reads MNHEY; CDR2 reads SVGEGT. V dropped 10 bases and J dropped 5 bases, with 17 bases sitting between them. The CDR3 nucleotides are TGTGCCATGAGGGAGAATGTCGTTACCGGGGAGCTGTTTTTT. It specifies CAMRENVVTGELFF.

By share of the sample, this clonotype is large. This beta chain lies outside the target of a library built for alpha chains; its clone size means little. The chain joins TRBV6-1 to TRBJ2-3, with D perhaps matching TRBD2 (5 bases). The germline V gene encodes CDR1 MNHNS and CDR2 SASEGT. The CDR3 sequence is 15 residues long. Trimming left V 8 bases short and J 8 bases short, with 23 bases between. DNA for the CDR3: TGTGCCAGCGAGAGAAAGGACTCGGTCTGGGGTACGCAGTATTTT. Protein product: CASERKDSVWGTQYF.

Concerning this clonotype itself: This beta chain slipped into a library made for alpha chains as a stray read, so its size is not meaningful. The V gene is TRBV20-1, the J gene TRBJ2-1; D gene ambiguous. CDR3 length: 14 amino acids. CDR1 is DFQATT, CDR2 SNEGSKA, per germline (reference sequence). V shed 6 bases and J shed 0 bases, with 12 bases lying between them. The CDR3 here is CSAEDASSYNEQFF. The CDR3 nucleotides read TGCAGTGCGGAAGACGCTTCCTCCTACAATGAGCAGTTCTTC.

This clonotype qualifies as large. The library was built for alpha chains, so this beta chain is an off-target read and its size means little. The chain has TRBV6-1 and TRBJ1-6, with D tentatively TRBD1 (6 bases). The CDR3 contains 14 residues. Germline loops: CDR1 MNHNS, CDR2 SASEGT. The V end lost 3 bases, the J end lost 7 bases, and 10 bases lay between the germline ends. Written as DNA, the CDR3 is TGTGCCAGCAGTGACAGGGGAAGGAATTCACCCCTCCACTTT. Its protein product is CASSDRGRNSPLHF.

Points on this clonotype: A library made for alpha chains picked up this beta chain off target, so its size means little. DNA for the CDR3: TGTGCCAGCAGCTTAGGGACTACCACCTACGAGCAGTACTTC. Protein sequence: CASSLGTTTYEQYF. The chain combines TRBV13 with TRBJ2-7; weak D call: TRBD2 (5 bases). Germline CDR1 and CDR2: PRHDT and FYEKMQ (reference sequence). V dropped 0 bases and J dropped 2 bases, with 8 bases sitting between them. The CDR3 runs to 14 residues.

This clonotype was seen only a few times. This beta chain is a stray sequence in a library constructed for alpha chains; its clone size is not meaningful. The gene calls are TRBV27 and TRBJ2-1, with a possible D match to TRBD1 (7 bases). V was cut by 5 bases and J by 7 bases, with 18 bases left in between. Germline loops: CDR1 MNHEY, CDR2 SMNVEV (reference sequence). The length of the CDR3 is 15 residues. The CDR3 DNA is TGTGCCAGCAGTCCGGACAGGCCTGCGGGGAATGAGCAGTTCTTC. It is translated as CASSPDRPAGNEQFF.

In regard to this clonotype: A library prepared for alpha chains yielded this beta chain as an off-target read; its size is of little meaning. The rearrangement joins TRBV6-2 or TRBV6-3 to TRBJ1-6; a possible D gene is TRBD1 (5 bases). Germline-derived CDR1 and CDR2 are MNHEY and SVGEGT. CDR3 length: 12 residues. Trimming removed 2 bases from V and 13 bases from J, with 9 bases in between. CDR3 bases: TGTGCCAGCAGTTACGGGACTTCGCCCCTCCACTTT. This encodes CASSYGTSPLHF.

On this clonotype itself: This beta chain is a stray read from a library made for alpha chains; its abundance is not meaningful. DNA for the CDR3: TGTGCCACCTTAGCGGGAGGTAACTCTGGGGCCAACGTCCTGACTTTC. Translating it yields CATLAGGNSGANVLTF. The chain uses TRBV28 and TRBJ2-6; TRBD2 matches at 10 bases. J gave up 0 bases and V 10 bases, and 6 bases lay outside the gene matches. Germline CDR1 is MDHEN and CDR2 is SYDVKM. The CDR3 runs 16 residues.

By sample share, this clonotype is large (0.1 to 1%). Because this beta chain is a stray read in a library intended to capture alpha chains, its abundance should not be given much weight. V gene TRBV5-4 combines with J gene TRBJ2-2; D gene ambiguous. The V end lost 6 bases, the J end lost 0 bases, and 9 bases lay between the germline ends. The CDR3 loop spans 14 amino acids. Germline values: CDR1 SGHNT, CDR2 YYREEE (reference sequence). The CDR3 here is CASIDPSNTGELFF. The DNA for the CDR3 is TGTGCCAGCATAGACCCCTCGAACACCGGGGAGCTGTTTTTT.

A word on this clonotype: The library was designed around alpha chains, so this beta chain is a stray read whose abundance carries little weight. CDR3 amino acids: CASSIVGGIAKNIQYF. CDR3 nucleotide sequence: TGTGCCAGTAGTATAGTGGGGGGCATTGCCAAAAACATTCAGTACTTC. The chain is built from TRBV19 and TRBJ2-4; perhaps D is TRBD1 or TRBD2 (6 bases each). The CDR3 consists of 16 residues. V was cut by 1 base and J by 1 base, with 11 bases left in between. The germline V gene encodes CDR1 LNHDA and CDR2 SQIVND (reference sequence).

By sample fraction, this clonotype is large (0.1 to 1%). This beta chain came through as a stray read in a library set up for alpha chains, and its size says little. This chain connects TRBV5-8 to TRBJ2-7; tentative D call: TRBD2 (6 bases). V lost 4 bases and J lost 0, with 11 bases in between. The CDR3 extends over 14 amino acids. Germline V CDR1 and CDR2: SGHTS, YDEGEE. As DNA, the CDR3 is TGTGCCAGCAGCGCGGGACTCTCCTCCTACGAGCAGTACTTC. Translating gives CASSAGLSSYEQYF.

Worth noting for this clonotype: A library made for alpha chains picked up this beta chain off target, so its size means little. This chain joins TRBV12-3 or TRBV12-4 and TRBJ2-7, with TRBD2 identical over 8 bases. This CDR3 contains 14 residues. Losses at the gene ends were 7 bases for V and 2 bases for J; bases not matched to a gene: 7. CDR3 nucleotides: TGTGCCAGCACCACCGGGACTAGGGCCTACGAGCAGTACTTC. Translated, it gives CASTTGTRAYEQYF.

Sample share makes this clonotype hyperexpanded. Being off target in a library aimed at alpha chains, this beta chain has a size of little meaning. The V and J genes are TRBV7-2 and TRBJ2-1, with unresolved D. The germline V gene encodes CDR1 SGHTA and CDR2 FQGNSA. There are 15 residues in the CDR3. V was clipped by 4 bases and J by 0 bases, with 10 bases between them. The DNA for the CDR3 is TGTGCCAGCAGCTCACTCCCGAGCTCCTACAATGAGCAGTTCTTC. This codes for CASSSLPSSYNEQFF.

By frequency in the sample, this clonotype is large. This beta chain is an off-target read within a library intended for alpha chains, so its frequency means little. V usage is TRBV7-8 and J usage is TRBJ2-3; 7 bases align to TRBD1. Germline CDR1 is SGHVS and CDR2 is FQNEAQ. This CDR3 comprises 16 residues. V shed 4 bases and J 2 bases; nucleotides not matched to a gene: 9. As DNA, the CDR3 is TGTGCCAGCAGCTCAATGGGACAGACGCTCACAGATACGCAGTATTTT. This gives the protein CASSSMGQTLTDTQYF.

As for this clonotype: The library was built for alpha chains, so this beta chain is an off-target read and its size means little. The chain couples TRBV6-9 to TRBJ2-3; TRBD2 might be the D (6 bases). The germline V gene encodes CDR1 MNHGY and CDR2 SVAAGI. V gave up 10 bases and J gave up 4 bases, with 15 bases separating them. This CDR3 is 13 amino acids long. The DNA for the CDR3 is TGTGCCATATGGCGGGGAAGCCCAGATACGCAGTATTTT. Translating it yields CAIWRGSPDTQYF.

In this sample, this clonotype turned up a few times. This beta chain is off target for a library built for alpha chains, so its abundance means little. The genes are TRBV7-9 and TRBJ2-7; D gene uncertain. The CDR3 is 14 residues long. Between the trimmed V and J ends, which lost 2 bases and 0 bases, there was a span of 8 bases. Germline CDR1 is SEHNR and CDR2 is FQNEAQ (reference sequence). CDR3 loop: CASSLLPDSYEQYF. DNA of the CDR3: TGTGCCAGCAGCTTATTACCAGACTCCTACGAGCAGTACTTC. Filled out from reference TRBV7-9 and TRBJ2-7, the complete variable domain reads DTGVSQNPRHKITKRGQNVTFRCDPISEHNRLYWYRQTLGQGPEFLTYFQNEAQLEKSRLLSDRFSAERPKGSFSTLEIQRTEQGDSAMYLCASSLLPDSYEQYFGPGTRLTVT.

To note about this clonotype: Because the library targeted alpha chains, this beta chain is an off-target read whose size means little. The chain links TRBV6-5 to TRBJ2-7; 9 bases match TRBD1. The length of the CDR3 is 14 residues. The ends lost 5 bases at V and 4 bases at J; junction bases unmatched: 6. Germline V gene lookup returns CDR1 MNHEY and CDR2 SVGAGI. As DNA, the CDR3 is TGTGCCAGCAGTCCCGGGACAGGGCGTTACGAGCAGTACTTC. Protein sequence: CASSPGTGRYEQYF.

About this clonotype itself: For a library built for alpha chains, this beta chain is a stray read; little rests on its size. CDR3 coding DNA: TGTGCCAGCAGTTTATATCCCCACTCCTACGAGCAGTACTTC. Residues: CASSLYPHSYEQYF. The chain has TRBV28 and TRBJ2-7; D gene unclear. The CDR3 runs 14 residues. Germline loops: CDR1 MDHEN, CDR2 SYDVKM. Trimming took 1 base from V and 0 from J, leaving 7 bases between them.

This clonotype showed up just a few times. This beta chain is a stray sequence in a library constructed for alpha chains; its clone size is not meaningful. This chain links TRBV6-5 with TRBJ2-1; 9 nucleotides agree with TRBD2. Germline V lookup: CDR1 MNHEY, CDR2 SVGAGI. CDR3 length: 13 amino acids. V shed 2 bases, J shed 16 bases, and the junction held 9 bases outside the gene matches. The CDR3 nucleotides read TGTGCCAGCAGTTACCTTGGGGGACTAGCTCCCTTCTTC. Residues: CASSYLGGLAPFF.

Concerning this clonotype: This beta chain is a stray read from a library made for alpha chains; its abundance is not meaningful. CDR3 region: CASSYSASKDTQYF. Here the CDR3 DNA reads TGTGCCAGCAGTTACTCGGCCTCGAAAGATACGCAGTATTTT. The chain combines TRBV6-2 or TRBV6-3 with TRBJ2-3; unclear D gene. The V gene's germline CDR1 is MNHEY and CDR2 SVGEGT. V was cut by 0 bases and J by 5 bases, with 9 bases left in between. CDR3 size: 14 residues.

Within the sample, this clonotype is large (0.1 to 1%). The size of this beta chain means little, since it is a stray read in a library made for alpha chains. V usage is TRBV23-1 and J usage is TRBJ2-7, with D possibly being TRBD1 (6 bases). TRBV23-1 is identified as an open reading frame with a role that is uncertain. V lost 5 bases to trimming and J lost 0 bases, with 17 bases between them. The CDR3 has 16 residues. CDR3 residues: CASSKPGHESSYEQYF. CDR3 sequence (DNA): TGCGCCAGCAGTAAGCCGGGACATGAAAGCTCCTACGAGCAGTACTTC.

A remark on this clonotype: This beta chain is an off-target read within a library intended for alpha chains, so its frequency means little. The V and J genes are TRBV11-1 and TRBJ2-3; 7 nucleotides line up with TRBD2. The germline gives CDR1 SGHAT, CDR2 FQDESV (reference sequence). The ends lost 5 bases at V and 3 bases at J; junction bases unmatched: 8. The CDR3 runs to 15 residues. The CDR3 loop reads CASSPRGGGTDTQYF. CDR3 nucleotide sequence: TGTGCCAGCAGCCCCCGCGGGGGAGGGACAGATACGCAGTATTTT.

Turning to this clonotype: Because the library targeted alpha chains, this beta chain is an off-target read whose size means little. The chain carries TRBV28 and TRBJ2-7; D may be TRBD1 or TRBD2 (5 bases each). CDR3 length: 13 amino acids. The ends were cut back, 10 bases at V and 2 bases at J, with 15 bases in the middle. The germline gives CDR1 MDHEN, CDR2 SYDVKM. The CDR3 is CATFRGGTYEQYF. CDR3 bases: TGTGCCACCTTCCGGGGCGGTACCTACGAGCAGTACTTC.

In this sample, this clonotype is large (0.1 to 1%). The library was built for alpha chains, so this beta chain is an off-target read and its size means little. This chain links TRBV9 with TRBJ2-1; D gene unclear. This CDR3 contains 14 residues. Trimming shortened V by 0 bases and J by 10 bases, and 14 bases separated the two germline ends. The germline V gene has CDR1 SGDLS and CDR2 YYNGEE. CDR3 sequence (DNA): TGTGCCAGCAGCGTAGAAGTTAGGGAACGAGAGCAGTTCTTC. Translated: CASSVEVREREQFF.

This clonotype appeared a few times. A library made for alpha chains picked up this beta chain off target, so its size means little. This rearrangement joins TRBV24-1 to TRBJ2-7; D is unresolved. The V gene lost 5 bases and the J gene lost 1 base, with 11 bases spanning the gap. The CDR3 spans 14 residues. Germline-derived CDR1 and CDR2 are KGHDR and SFDVKD. In DNA form, the CDR3 reads TGTGCCACCAGTGCGCCGGAGACGTCCTACGAGCAGTACTTC. Amino acid sequence: CATSAPETSYEQYF.

About this clonotype itself: In a library made to pick up alpha chains, this beta chain is a stray read with a size that means little. The chain carries TRBV6-2 or TRBV6-3 and TRBJ2-2; D is unclear. CDR3 size: 12 residues. Trimming left V 8 bases short and J 5 bases short, with 9 bases between. Germline lookup yields CDR1 MNHEY and CDR2 SVGEGT. The CDR3 here is CASERLTGELFF. The CDR3 DNA reads TGTGCCAGCGAACGGCTAACCGGGGAGCTGTTTTTT.

In this sample, this clonotype is large. Within a library made for alpha chains, this beta chain is off target, and its count is uninformative. CDR3 residues: CAKKPLSSGSSYNEQFF. CDR3 nucleotide sequence: TGTGCCAAAAAGCCTCTCTCTAGCGGGAGCTCCTACAATGAGCAGTTCTTC. The chain couples TRBV7-9 to TRBJ2-1; TRBD2 matches 10 bases. CDR1 and CDR2 from the germline V gene are SEHNR and FQNEAQ (reference sequence). The trim removed 10 bases at V and 0 bases at J, leaving 12 bases unmatched. CDR3 length: 17 amino acids.